The 18 T cell receptor beta chains below all came from one sample that was sequenced in a study of T cells in Graves' hyperthyroidism and ophthalmopathy. Amplification yielded TCR beta CDR3 regions, with RNA transcripts as the source. The HTBI set primed first-round TCR CDR3 RT-PCR. TCRdb re-analysed the multiplex PCR reads in MiXCR, keeping a single row per CDR3 protein. This sample has roughly 720,000 distinct CDR3 sequences, with approximately 15% found just once. Source material: blood. The source of these receptors is a man aged 50 to 59 with Graves' hyperthyroidism.

Only a few counts were recorded for this clonotype. This chain uses TRBV6-1 with TRBJ2-1; tentative D call: TRBD2 (6 bases). The CDR3 loop spans 16 amino acids. Germline CDR1 is MNHNS and CDR2 is SASEGT. Deletions cut 6 bases from V and 4 bases from J, with 19 bases between. CDR3 protein: CASSWLAEEYYNEQFF. The CDR3, as DNA: TGTGCCAGCAGCTGGTTAGCGGAAGAATATTACAATGAGCAGTTCTTC.

This clonotype has a handful of counts. The chain links TRBV20-1 to TRBJ2-6; 12 bases map to TRBD2. The CDR3 has 16 amino acids. V was pared by 6 bases and J by 0 bases, with 3 bases of the junction left unmatched. Germline CDR1 is DFQATT and CDR2 is SNEGSKA (reference sequence). In DNA, the CDR3 is TGCAGTGCGACTAGCGGGAGAGCCTCTGGGGCCAACGTCCTGACTTTC. It is translated as CSATSGRASGANVLTF.

At least ten counts were recorded for this clonotype. The gene calls are TRBV12-3 or TRBV12-4 and TRBJ2-1; either TRBD1 or TRBD2 may supply D (5 bases each). CDR3 size: 16 residues. Trimming stripped 6 bases from V and 4 bases from J, with 19 bases between. The CDR3 nucleotides read TGTGCCAGCAGCCCAGCCGGGACCGCGGGTTACAATGAGCAGTTCTTC. It encodes CASSPAGTAGYNEQFF.

This clonotype was recorded at least ten times. This chain connects TRBV6-1 to TRBJ2-7; 11 bases match TRBD2. This CDR3 has 15 residues. With V trimmed by 6 bases and J by 2 bases, 6 bases remained unmatched. Germline V gene lookup returns CDR1 MNHNS and CDR2 SASEGT. Here the CDR3 DNA reads TGTGCCAGCAGGACCGGGACTAGCGGAGCCTACGAGCAGTACTTC. Amino acid sequence: CASRTGTSGAYEQYF.

The gene calls are TRBV5-4 and TRBJ1-2, with D maybe TRBD1 (5 bases). V was shortened by 3 bases and J by 5 bases, with 26 bases between the two germline ends. Germline V gives CDR1 SGHNT, CDR2 YYREEE (reference sequence). This CDR3 contains 18 residues. CDR3 in DNA: TGTGCCAGCAGCTCTAATCCTAGCCGGGACGGCTTACCGTATGGCTACACCTTC. Its translation: CASSSNPSRDGLPYGYTF.

The chain carries TRBV19 and TRBJ2-2; 9 bases map to TRBD2. V was clipped by 8 bases and J by 0 bases; unmatched bases: 1. The germline V gene encodes CDR1 LNHDA and CDR2 SQIVND (reference sequence). The CDR3 sequence is 14 residues long. The CDR3 protein is CASGLASNTGELFF. CDR3 nucleotides: TGTGCCAGTGGACTAGCGTCGAACACCGGGGAGCTGTTTTTT.

Points on this clonotype: This may arise from a read error, as a much more abundant clone is one base away. CDR3 nucleotides: TGTGCCATCAGTGATGTGGCAGCGGGCACCTACGAGCAGTTCTTC. Encoded protein: CAISDVAAGTYEQFF. The rearrangement links TRBV10-3 to TRBJ2-7; D might be TRBD2 (6 bases). The DNA end is a closer match to TRBJ2-1, so the J assignment may be wrong. CDR1 is ENHRY and CDR2 is SYGVKD in the germline V gene. The CDR3 contains 15 residues.

The V call is TRBV6-1, the J call TRBJ2-7; 7 bases are a match to TRBD1. Germline CDR1 and CDR2: MNHNS and SASEGT. The CDR3 is made up of 15 amino acids. The V gene end was trimmed by 3 bases and the J gene end by 1 base; junction bases not matched to a gene: 6. The CDR3 reads CASSEEDRPSYEQYF. Here the CDR3 DNA reads TGTGCCAGCAGTGAGGAGGACAGGCCTTCCTACGAGCAGTACTTC.

The rearrangement uses TRBV11-2 and TRBJ2-5; D gene unclear. V was pared by 7 bases and J by 4 bases, with 22 bases between. The CDR3 is 16 amino acids. Germline V gene data show CDR1 as SGHAT and CDR2 as FQNNGV. For the CDR3, the DNA is TGTGCCAGCACCCAAAACGGGCTAGGTTCCCCAGAGACCCAGTACTTC. Translation: CASTQNGLGSPETQYF.

The CDR3 spells CASSLEQAGGANVLTF. The CDR3 DNA sequence: TGTGCCAGCAGTTTAGAACAAGCGGGCGGGGCCAACGTCCTGACTTTC. This chain connects TRBV12-3 or TRBV12-4 to TRBJ2-6; D is possibly TRBD2 (6 bases). Trimming took off 1 base at V and 4 bases at J, with 11 bases between the two ends. The CDR3 spans 16 residues.

V is TRBV7-2 and J is TRBJ1-1, with D possibly being TRBD1 (6 bases). The CDR3 spans 14 residues. V lost 4 bases to trimming and J lost 8 bases, with 17 bases between them. Germline V lookup: CDR1 SGHTA, CDR2 FQGNSA. CDR3 DNA: TGTGCCAGCAGCTCAGGTACAGGGTTGAGGGAAGCTTTCTTT. Translating gives CASSSGTGLREAFF.

This clonotype was seen more than once but under ten times. The rearrangement links TRBV28 to TRBJ2-7, with 11 bases fitting TRBD2. This CDR3 comprises 15 residues. With V trimmed by 5 bases and J by 4 bases, 7 bases remained unmatched. CDR1 and CDR2 (germline): MDHEN, SYDVKM. The CDR3 here is CASSPGLADTYEQYF. The DNA of the CDR3 is TGTGCCAGCAGTCCGGGACTAGCGGATACGTACGAGCAGTACTTC.

This clonotype was recorded at least ten times. The chain couples TRBV27 to TRBJ2-3; 7 bases line up with TRBD1. The V gene end was trimmed by 2 bases and the J gene end by 5 bases; junction bases not matched to a gene: 10. There are 16 residues in the CDR3. Germline V gene data show CDR1 as MNHEY and CDR2 as SMNVEV (reference sequence). CDR3 bases: TGTGCCAGCAGTTTACGCGGCGGACAGGCCGGAGATACGCAGTATTTT. This encodes CASSLRGGQAGDTQYF.

At least ten counts were recorded for this clonotype. The chain is built from TRBV18 and TRBJ1-3, with no clear D. The CDR3 is 13 amino acids. V gave up 2 bases and J gave up 2 bases, with 4 bases separating them. Germline loops: CDR1 KGHSH, CDR2 LQKENI. The CDR3: CASSPGAGNTIYF. CDR3 nucleotide sequence: TGTGCCAGCTCACCAGGGGCTGGAAACACCATATATTTT.

This clonotype came up a few times. The chain has TRBV19 and TRBJ2-1; TRBD2 matches at 7 bases. CDR3 length: 17 amino acids. The germline gives CDR1 LNHDA, CDR2 SQIVND (reference sequence). J was trimmed by 2 bases and V by 6 bases; bases with no gene match: 13. The DNA for the CDR3 is TGTGCCAGTAGAAAACTCGGCGGGAGATACGCCTACAATGAGCAGTTCTTC. As protein: CASRKLGGRYAYNEQFF.

This clonotype was seen just once. The V and J genes are TRBV5-1 and TRBJ1-1; D is unresolved. Germline CDR1 is SGHRS and CDR2 is YFSETQ. The V and J ends lost 0 bases and 7 bases respectively, with 10 bases between them. The CDR3 runs to 13 residues. The CDR3 coding sequence is TGCGCCAGCAGCTTGGACCGTCACAGTGAAGCTTTCTTT. This sequence encodes CASSLDRHSEAFF.

This clonotype was found a few times. This chain links TRBV18 with TRBJ1-4, with 7 bases identical to TRBD1. Germline values: CDR1 KGHSH, CDR2 LQKENI. The trim removed 3 bases at V and 3 bases at J, leaving 4 bases unmatched. The length of the CDR3 is 15 residues. The CDR3 reads CASSPPGQSNEKLFF. As DNA, the CDR3 is TGTGCCAGCTCACCCCCGGGACAGTCTAATGAAAAACTGTTTTTT.

At least ten counts were recorded for this clonotype. This rearrangement joins TRBV28 to TRBJ1-2, with TRBD1 identical over 9 bases. V dropped 6 bases and J dropped 8; count of bases not matched to a gene: 7. The CDR3 length is 13 residues. Per the germline V gene, CDR1 is MDHEN and CDR2 is SYDVKM. In DNA form, the CDR3 reads TGTGCCAGCAGCACGGGACAGGGAAAGGGCTACACCTTC. Protein product: CASSTGQGKGYTF.